These 30 T cell receptor beta chains were sequenced from one sample in a study of cytomegalovirus exposure and HLA in healthy donors (dated by TCRdb to 2016 to 2017). Library creation used the immunoSEQ multiplex PCR assay. The multiplex PCR relied on a mix of 60 forward primers for TCR Vbeta segments and 13 reverse primers for TCR Jbeta segments. Drawn from immuneACCESS, this table holds only the in-frame rearrangements with V and J called that TCRdb kept. Clones are partly lost; checked studies trace under half to an unresolved V gene and leave the rest unexplained. The sample table records 100,000 to 150,000 clones; roughly 85% of these occur just once. The ten top clones hold roughly 1.2% of the sample. The sequenced sample consisted of PBMCs. These receptors were obtained from a boy aged 5-17 years in good health and CMV-seronegative.

This chain uses TRBV10-3 with TRBJ1-2, with no clear D. CDR1 ENHRY and CDR2 SYGVKD come from the germline V gene. Trimming cost V 2 bases and J 7 bases, with 14 bases left between them. The CDR3 is 14 amino acids. The CDR3 nucleotides are TGTGCCATCAGTGAGCAGGACTCGAGGGTTGGCTACACCTTC. It encodes CAISEQDSRVGYTF.

The chain combines TRBV6-1 with TRBJ1-2, with D perhaps matching TRBD1 (6 bases). The CDR3 extends over 15 amino acids. CDR1 is MNHNS, CDR2 SASEGT, per germline. The V gene lost 0 bases and the J gene lost 7 bases, with 15 bases spanning the gap. The CDR3 bases are TGTGCCAGCAGTGAAGCGCTTAATGAGGGGGTTGGCTACACCTTC. Residues: CASSEALNEGVGYTF.

V usage is TRBV12-5 and J usage is TRBJ2-7; D not certain. Trimming shortened V by 0 bases and J by 0 bases, and 12 bases separated the two germline ends. Germline loops: CDR1 LGHNT, CDR2 FRNRAP. This CDR3 contains 16 residues. As DNA, the CDR3 is TGTGCTAGTGGTTTGGTAAGGCAGGCGCTCTCCTACGAGCAGTACTTC. Translating it yields CASGLVRQALSYEQYF.

The chain combines TRBV30 with TRBJ2-7, with TRBD2 identical over 10 bases. Looked up from germline, CDR1 is GTSNPN and CDR2 is SVGIG (reference sequence). The V segment lost 2 bases and the J segment 7 bases; nucleotides outside the gene matches: 5. The length of the CDR3 is 13 residues. CDR3 amino acids: CAWSPTLAGEQYF. Here the CDR3 DNA reads TGTGCCTGGAGTCCCACACTAGCGGGAGAGCAGTACTTC.

As concerns this clone: The same CDR3 is also encoded by other DNA sequences in this sample. The chain employs TRBV7-2 and TRBJ2-7; no clear D gene. The germline V gene has CDR1 SGHTA and CDR2 FQGNSA. This CDR3 is 13 amino acids long. Trimming took off 1 base at V and 3 bases at J, with 7 bases between the two ends. The DNA of the CDR3 is TGTGCCAGCAGCTTAGGAGGCGGCTACGAGCAGTACTTC. It codes for CASSLGGGYEQYF. The full variable domain, its missing parts supplied by reference TRBV7-2 and TRBJ2-7, is GAGVSQSPSNKVTEKGKDVELRCDPISGHTALYWYRQSLGQGLEFLIYFQGNSAPDKSGLPSDRFSAERTGGSVSTLTIQRTQQEDSAVYLCASSLGGGYEQYFGPGTRLTVT.

The chain has TRBV15 and TRBJ2-1; 14 bases map to TRBD2. With 1 base clipped from V and 6 bases from J, the junction kept 8 bases outside the gene matches. CDR3 length: 18 residues. CDR1 LNHNV and CDR2 YYDKDF come from the germline V gene (reference sequence). The CDR3 reads CATSRVTETSGRGNEQFF. CDR3 nucleotide sequence: TGTGCCACCAGCAGAGTTACGGAGACTAGCGGGAGGGGCAATGAGCAGTTCTTC.

This clone was recorded once. The chain joins TRBV2 to TRBJ1-1; tentatively, D is TRBD1 (5 bases). This CDR3 region has 11 residues. Germline lookup yields CDR1 SNHLY and CDR2 FYNNEI. The germline V and J ends were trimmed by 6 bases and 8 bases, with 10 bases remaining between them. The DNA of the CDR3 is TGTGCCAGCAGGGGACTCGGGGAAGCTTTCTTT. Protein: CASRGLGEAFF.

V gene TRBV25-1 combines with J gene TRBJ1-3; D gene ambiguous. Germline assignment: CDR1 MGHDK and CDR2 SYGVNS. This CDR3 is 15 amino acids long. With 6 bases removed from V and 0 bases from J, the gap between germline ends came to 12 bases. The CDR3: CASRGRRDSGNTIYF. The CDR3 nucleotides read TGTGCCAGCAGAGGGCGTCGGGACTCTGGAAACACCATATATTTT.

The chain carries TRBV15 and TRBJ2-4, with TRBD1 matching over 7 bases. The CDR3 length is 16 residues. Germline assignment: CDR1 LNHNV and CDR2 YYDKDF (reference sequence). Trimming cost V 0 bases and J 6 bases; bases outside gene matches: 8. CDR3 region: CATSRDMGQQTNIQYF. The CDR3 region has the DNA TGTGCCACCAGCAGAGATATGGGACAGCAGACAAACATTCAGTACTTC.

This sequence joins TRBV2 and TRBJ2-5; 10 bases align to TRBD2. The J call may be faulty, since TRBJ2-7 better matches the DNA end. CDR3 size: 13 residues. Germline V gene lookup returns CDR1 SNHLY and CDR2 FYNNEI. Written as DNA, the CDR3 is TGTGCCAGCGCCCTAGCGGGAGCTGCCGAGCAGTACTTC. It translates to CASALAGAAEQYF.

J is TRBJ2-3 and V is TRBV7-9; TRBD1 matches at 8 bases. The J call may not be correct, given that the DNA end is closer to TRBJ1-5. The CDR3 is 17 residues long. Germline lookup yields CDR1 SEHNR and CDR2 FQNEAQ (reference sequence). The CDR3 region has the DNA TGTGCCAGCAGCACATGGACAGGGCTTCCAGACACAGATACGCAGCATTTT. It translates to CASSTWTGLPDTDTQHF.

J is TRBJ2-3 and V is TRBV5-4; 8 positions match TRBD2. Trimming cost V 2 bases and J 0 bases; bases outside gene matches: 5. Germline values: CDR1 SGHNT, CDR2 YYREEE (reference sequence). The length of the CDR3 is 16 residues. The CDR3 DNA reads TGTGCCAGCAGCTTCCTGGCTAGCGGGAGCACAGATACGCAGTATTTT. As protein: CASSFLASGSTDTQYF.

The chain is built from TRBV28 and TRBJ1-2; 8 bases map to TRBD1. This CDR3 spans 15 amino acids. Germline trimming cut 5 bases from V and 4 bases from J; bases unmatched to any gene: 9. CDR1 is MDHEN and CDR2 is SYDVKM in the germline V gene. The CDR3 reads CASSPDRGLGYGYTF. The CDR3 coding sequence is TGTGCCAGCAGTCCCGACAGGGGTCTCGGCTATGGCTACACCTTC.

Remarks on this clone: No DNA is shown, since the ends of the CDR3 on it are uncertain; the CDR3 is the one TCRdb lists. The chain recombines TRBV27 with TRBJ2-7; TRBD1 is the table's D call and was not checked against the DNA. Both ends counted, the CDR3 spans 11 residues. CDR1 is MNHEY and CDR2 is SMNVEV in the germline V gene (reference sequence). The CDR3 here is CASSFGTGTYF.

The chain couples TRBV19 to TRBJ2-1; the D gene is possibly TRBD1 (6 bases). Trimming left V 9 bases short and J 4 bases short, with 13 bases between. Per germline, CDR1 LNHDA and CDR2 SQIVND (reference sequence). The CDR3 consists of 13 residues. CDR3 sequence reads: CASRPTGYNEQFF. CDR3 nucleotide sequence: TGTGCCAGCAGACCGACAGGTTACAATGAGCAGTTCTTC.

The chain combines TRBV29-1 with TRBJ2-3; D is possibly TRBD1 (6 bases). V lost 4 bases and J lost 7, with 12 bases in between. Looked up from germline, CDR1 is SQVTM and CDR2 is ANQGSEA. This CDR3 is 12 amino acids long. DNA for the CDR3: TGCAGCGTTGTAGGTAGGGGGAATACGCAGTATTTT. Translating it yields CSVVGRGNTQYF.

J is TRBJ2-3 and V is TRBV30; D ambiguous. The length of the CDR3 is 12 residues. Germline CDR1 and CDR2: GTSNPN and SVGIG (reference sequence). V lost 3 bases and J lost 4, with 8 bases in between. As DNA, the CDR3 is TGTGCCTGGAGCAGAGGCCCAGATACGCAGTATTTT. This translates into CAWSRGPDTQYF. The full variable domain, in which reference TRBV30 and TRBJ2-3 provide the parts outside the CDR3, is SQTIHQWPATLVQPVGSPLSLECTVEGTSNPNLYWYRQAAGRGLQLLFYSVGIGQISSEVPQNLSASRPQDRQFILSSKKLLLSDSGFYLCAWSRGPDTQYFGPGTRLTVL.

The rearrangement links TRBV10-3 to TRBJ2-7; 8 bases match TRBD2. Germline V gene lookup returns CDR1 ENHRY and CDR2 SYGVKD. The ends lost 6 bases at V and 7 bases at J; junction bases unmatched: 8. The CDR3 consists of 13 residues. This chain's CDR3 is CAISPSGSKEQYF. DNA for the CDR3: TGTGCCATCAGCCCCAGCGGGAGTAAGGAGCAGTACTTC.

The chain carries TRBV5-1 and TRBJ2-3; D perhaps matches TRBD1 (5 bases). Looked up from germline, CDR1 is SGHRS and CDR2 is YFSETQ. The CDR3 contains 15 residues. Deletions cut 1 base from V and 4 bases from J, with 13 bases between. The CDR3 loop is CASSLSGAVSDTQYF. CDR3 coding DNA: TGCGCCAGCAGCTTGTCTGGGGCGGTGTCAGATACGCAGTATTTT.

This clone was seen more than once but under ten times. The gene calls are TRBV6-1 and TRBJ2-3, with a weak D call TRBD1 (6 bases). CDR1 and CDR2 (germline): MNHNS, SASEGT. This CDR3 is built from 15 residues. The V gene lost 7 bases and the J gene lost 1 base, with 15 bases spanning the gap. This CDR3 is CASNKYRQGTDTQYF. CDR3 coding DNA: TGTGCCAGCAATAAGTATAGACAGGGCACAGATACGCAGTATTTT.

The chain is built from TRBV7-7 and TRBJ2-3; D may be TRBD2 (6 bases). V lost 1 base to trimming and J lost 3 bases, with 14 bases between them. This CDR3 has 16 amino acids. Germline assignment: CDR1 SSHAT and CDR2 FNYEAQ (reference sequence). The DNA of the CDR3 is TGTGCCAGCAGCTTAGAGTTTGGGGGAGGTACAGATACGCAGTATTTT. Protein product: CASSLEFGGGTDTQYF.

V gene TRBV4-1 combines with J gene TRBJ1-4, with a weak D call TRBD1 (6 bases). This CDR3 is built from 16 residues. Germline CDR1 and CDR2: MGHRA and YSYEKL. V lost 3 bases and J 8 bases, leaving 19 bases between the germline ends. CDR3 amino acids: CASSHLERGAWEKLFF. CDR3 bases: TGCGCCAGCAGCCACCTAGAGCGGGGGGCATGGGAAAAACTGTTTTTT.

The CDR3 is CAWSAGLDEQYF. In nucleotides, the CDR3 is TGTGCCTGGAGTGCCGGGTTAGACGAGCAGTACTTC. The chain is built from TRBV30 and TRBJ2-5, with D unresolved. The DNA end favors TRBJ2-7, so the J call may be wrong. The V gene's germline CDR1 is GTSNPN and CDR2 SVGIG (reference sequence). The CDR3 runs 12 residues.

The chain carries TRBV4-1 and TRBJ2-1, with TRBD1 matching over 9 bases. J was trimmed by 7 bases and V by 1 base; bases with no gene match: 8. Germline CDR1 reads MGHRA; CDR2 reads YSYEKL. The CDR3 extends over 16 amino acids. The CDR3 protein is CASSQGGDRVTNEQFF. CDR3 nucleotides: TGCGCCAGCAGCCAAGGGGGGGACAGGGTAACGAATGAGCAGTTCTTC.

The V gene is TRBV7-3, the J gene TRBJ2-7, with 10 nucleotides matching TRBD2. Germline loops: CDR1 SGHTA, CDR2 FQGTGA. This CDR3 spans 15 amino acids. Trimming took 4 bases from V and 3 from J; bases not matched to a gene: 6. CDR3 residues: CASSSLAGEGYEQYF. In DNA form, the CDR3 reads TGTGCCAGCAGCTCCCTAGCGGGAGAGGGCTACGAGCAGTACTTC. Together with reference TRBV7-3 and TRBJ2-7, the CDR3 gives the full variable domain: GAGVSQTPSNKVTEKGKYVELRCDPISGHTALYWYRQSLGQGPEFLIYFQGTGAADDSGLPNDRFFAVRPEGSVSTLKIQRTERGDSAVYLCASSSLAGEGYEQYFGPGTRLTVT.

V is TRBV4-1 and J is TRBJ1-5; 10 bases agree with TRBD1. Trimming at V came to 1 base and at J to 6 bases, leaving 6 bases not matched to a gene. Germline CDR1 MGHRA, CDR2 YSYEKL. The CDR3 covers 16 residues. As DNA, the CDR3 is TGCGCCAGCAGCCAAGGAAACGACAGGGGGCTTCAGCCCCAGCATTTT. Translating gives CASSQGNDRGLQPQHF.

The gene calls are TRBV7-6 and TRBJ2-6; 9 bases map to TRBD1. V lost 5 bases and J lost 3; bases outside the gene matches: 17. This CDR3 is 20 amino acids long. Germline values: CDR1 SGHVS, CDR2 FNYEAQ. DNA for the CDR3: TGTGCCAGCAGCCCACTCCCCCTGACAGGGGGGGATGATGGGGCCAACGTCCTGACTTTC. Its protein product is CASSPLPLTGGDDGANVLTF.

The CDR3: CASSLRGLAGGSSREQYF. CDR3 in DNA: TGTGCCAGCAGCTTAAGGGGACTAGCGGGAGGAAGTTCGAGAGAGCAGTACTTC. The chain uses TRBV7-2 and TRBJ2-7, with TRBD2 matching over 15 bases. The CDR3 is 18 residues long. CDR1 SGHTA and CDR2 FQGNSA come from the germline V gene. V lost 2 bases to trimming and J lost 7 bases; unmatched junction nucleotides: 12.

The chain recombines TRBV10-1 with TRBJ2-7, with 7 bases aligning to TRBD2. Germline values: CDR1 WNHNN, CDR2 SYGVQD (reference sequence). The V and J ends lost 8 bases and 0 bases, in that order; junction bases with no gene match: 10. The CDR3 length is 15 residues. The CDR3 region is CASPTGAGDSYEQYF. The DNA for the CDR3 is TGCGCCAGCCCCACGGGTGCGGGAGACTCCTACGAGCAGTACTTC.

The rearrangement uses TRBV13 and TRBJ2-7; maybe TRBD1 (6 bases). Trimming shortened V by 8 bases and J by 0 bases, and 11 bases separated the two germline ends. The CDR3 consists of 13 residues. CDR1 is PRHDT, CDR2 FYEKMQ, per germline (reference sequence). This CDR3 reads CASLDRSSYEQYF. The DNA of the CDR3 is TGTGCCAGCTTAGACAGGTCCTCCTACGAGCAGTACTTC.